A selection of T cell receptor beta chains follows, all from one sample in a study of cytomegalovirus exposure and HLA in healthy donors. Method: immunoSEQ multiplex PCR; TCRdb's copy keeps in-frame clones and lacks some. The sample shows roughly 160,000 clones, just under 80% of them seen only once. The material sequenced was PBMCs. The source of these receptors is a man aged 30 to 39 in good health and CMV-seronegative. Each CDR3 is given with its conserved first and last residue. Each record gives: V gene, clone size, J gene, D gene, CDR3 protein, CDR3 DNA. D genes are given only for firm matches. Clone size is shown for a subset of rows, as once, few, many or a class of expanded clone.

>TRBV5-4|-|TRBJ2-1|TRBD2
CASSPAGGPYNEQFF
TGTGCCAGCAGCCCCGCGGGGGGCCCCTACAATGAGCAGTTCTTC
>TRBV7-9|-|TRBJ1-5|-
CASSLGAGADQPQHF
TGTGCCAGCAGCTTGGGGGCAGGGGCCGACCAGCCCCAGCATTTT
>TRBV28|-|TRBJ2-7|-
CASSSYRAAYYEQYF
TGTGCCAGCAGTTCGTACAGGGCGGCCTACTACGAGCAGTACTTC
>TRBV2|-|TRBJ2-3|TRBD2
CASSVGLAGGTDTQYF
TGTGCCAGCAGTGTAGGACTAGCGGGGGGTACAGATACGCAGTATTTT
>TRBV27|few|TRBJ2-3|TRBD2
CASSLAGERPDTQYF
TGTGCCAGCAGTTTGGCGGGAGAACGTCCGGATACGCAGTATTTT
>TRBV6-5|-|TRBJ1-2|-
CATEDMNYGYTF
TGTGCCACCGAGGACATGAACTATGGCTACACCTTC
>TRBV2|once|TRBJ2-7|-
CASSVRESSYEQYF
TGTGCCAGCAGTGTCAGGGAAAGCTCCTACGAGCAGTACTTC
>TRBV27|-|TRBJ2-3|TRBD2
CASSFWLGGDTQYF
TGTGCCAGCAGTTTTTGGCTGGGAGGGGATACGCAGTATTTT
>TRBV4-1|-|TRBJ2-7|TRBD1
CASSQTIQGAAYEQYF
TGCGCCAGCAGCCAAACAATCCAGGGGGCGGCTTACGAGCAGTACTTC
>TRBV7-9|-|TRBJ1-3|-
CASRLRGSGNTIYF
TGTGCCAGCAGGTTACGGGGCTCTGGAAACACCATATATTTT
>TRBV19|-|TRBJ1-5|TRBD1
CASETGESSNQPQHF
TGTGCCAGTGAGACAGGGGAATCTAGCAATCAGCCCCAGCATTTT
>TRBV19|-|TRBJ1-5|-
CASSPGHYYSNQPQHF
TGTGCCAGTAGTCCGGGACACTACTATAGCAATCAGCCCCAGCATTTT
>TRBV6-5|-|TRBJ2-5|-
CASSYGRSQETQYF
TGTGCCAGCAGTTATGGGAGGAGCCAAGAGACCCAGTACTTC
>TRBV2|-|TRBJ2-3|TRBD2
CASSRTSRSTDTQYF
TGTGCCAGCTCCAGGACTAGCAGAAGCACAGATACGCAGTATTTT
>TRBV6-5|few|TRBJ2-7|-
CASSYSGTGSYEQYF
TGTGCCAGCAGTTACTCGGGAACAGGGTCCTACGAGCAGTACTTC
>TRBV30|-|TRBJ2-2|TRBD2
CAWSLGSGGAVGELFF
TGTGCCTGGAGTTTAGGAAGCGGGGGGGCGGTCGGGGAGCTGTTTTTT
>TRBV5-6|-|TRBJ2-7|-
CASNTRVRGYEQYF
TGTGCCAGCAACACCCGGGTTCGGGGCTACGAGCAGTACTTC
>TRBV19|-|TRBJ1-2|TRBD1
CASSTRTGSYGGYGYTF
TGTGCCAGTAGCACTCGGACAGGGTCCTATGGAGGCTATGGCTACACCTTC